These 29 T cell receptor beta chains were all obtained from the same sample, sequenced in a study of blood T cell repertoires in COVID-19. Libraries were prepared by immunoSEQ multiplex PCR; TCRdb keeps only in-frame clonotypes and omits some of them. The data contain about 160,000 clones, about 80% of them singletons. The sequenced sample consisted of peripheral blood. The origin of the receptors is a woman aged 40 to 50 with COVID-19, enrolled during active disease.

The chain employs TRBV2 and TRBJ1-3, with 9 bases matching TRBD1. This CDR3 comprises 16 residues. Trimming removed 3 bases from V and 8 bases from J; junction bases left unmatched: 11. Germline loops: CDR1 SNHLY, CDR2 FYNNEI. In DNA form, the CDR3 reads TGTGCCAGCAGTGAGTTGAGGACAGGGGCCAGGCACACCATATATTTT. It is translated as CASSELRTGARHTIYF. The full variable domain, with the rest looked up from reference TRBV2 and TRBJ1-3, is EPEVTQTPSHQVTQMGQEVILRCVPISNHLYFYWYRQILGQKVEFLVSFYNNEISEKSEIFDDQFSVERPDGSNFTLKIRSTKLEDSAMYFCASSELRTGARHTIYFGEGSWLTVV.

V gene TRBV5-8 combines with J gene TRBJ2-1; tentatively, D is TRBD2 (7 bases). In germline, CDR1 is SGHTS, CDR2 YDEGEE. The CDR3 totals 12 residues. V was shortened by 1 base and J by 10 bases, with 9 bases between the two germline ends. The CDR3 nucleotides are TGTGCCAGCAGCTTGTCGGGGGGCGAGCAGTTCTTC. Its translation: CASSLSGGEQFF.

J is TRBJ2-7 and V is TRBV7-8, with 9 bases aligning to TRBD2. This CDR3 region has 17 residues. With V trimmed by 0 bases and J by 1 base, 7 bases remained unmatched. The V gene's germline CDR1 is SGHVS and CDR2 FQNEAQ. The CDR3 protein is CASSLAKGLARSYEQYF. In DNA, the CDR3 is TGTGCCAGCAGCTTAGCGAAAGGACTAGCGCGTTCCTACGAGCAGTACTTC.

This rearrangement joins TRBV6-4 to TRBJ2-5, with D perhaps TRBD2 (5 bases). The V end was cut by 4 bases, the J end by 4 bases, with 16 bases between. This CDR3 is built from 15 residues. Germline V gene lookup returns CDR1 MRHNA and CDR2 SNTAGT. The CDR3 DNA follows: TGTGCCAGCAGTGCCTCCGGGAACTCAGGAGAGACCCAGTACTTC. Translating gives CASSASGNSGETQYF.

This clone was observed once. The rearrangement uses TRBV7-2 and TRBJ1-5; 9 bases are a match to TRBD1. Germline assignment: CDR1 SGHTA and CDR2 FQGNSA. Trimming at V came to 5 bases and at J to 7 bases, leaving 6 bases not matched to a gene. The CDR3 extends over 14 amino acids. The CDR3 reads CASSQTGGLQPQHF. DNA for the CDR3: TGTGCCAGCAGCCAGACAGGGGGTCTCCAGCCCCAGCATTTT.

The J gene is TRBJ2-7, the V gene TRBV18, with a tentative D call TRBD1 (6 bases). The germline CDR1 and CDR2 sequences are KGHSH and LQKENI. This CDR3 is 17 amino acids long. Trimming took off 3 bases at V and 0 bases at J, with 18 bases between the two ends. The DNA for the CDR3 is TGTGCCAGCTCACCCACCACAGGCCAGGGGAGCTCCTACGAGCAGTACTTC. Its protein is CASSPTTGQGSSYEQYF.

The chain is built from TRBV3-1 (or the pseudogene TRBV3-2) and TRBJ1-1; maybe TRBD1 (6 bases). Germline V gives CDR1 LGHDT, CDR2 YNNKEL (reference sequence). CDR3 length: 14 amino acids. Trimming removed 1 base at V and 5 bases at J, with 11 bases between. The CDR3: CASSQGGPFTEAFF. The CDR3 coding sequence is TGTGCCAGCAGCCAAGGGGGGCCTTTTACTGAAGCTTTCTTT.

This clone was observed a few times. The rearrangement uses TRBV28 and TRBJ1-5; D is unclear. V was shortened by 4 bases and J by 5 bases, with 18 bases between the two germline ends. The CDR3 has 16 amino acids. The germline CDR1 and CDR2 sequences are MDHEN and SYDVKM. The CDR3 nucleotides read TGTGCCAGCAGTTCGGGCCCGGGGAGGGTCCATCAGCCCCAGCATTTT. Its translation is CASSSGPGRVHQPQHF.

The V call is TRBV30, the J call TRBJ1-1; TRBD1 matches at 8 bases. Germline values: CDR1 GTSNPN, CDR2 SVGIG (reference sequence). V lost 2 bases, J lost 1 base, and 6 bases stayed unmatched. The CDR3 contains 15 residues. This chain's CDR3 is CAWSPQGARNTEAFF. The CDR3 region has the DNA TGTGCCTGGAGTCCCCAGGGGGCCCGGAACACTGAAGCTTTCTTT.

The gene calls are TRBV14 and TRBJ2-3; the D is unclear. Per germline, CDR1 SGHDN and CDR2 FVKESK. The CDR3 consists of 14 residues. V lost 2 bases and J lost 0, with 6 bases in between. The DNA of the CDR3 is TGTGCCAGCAGCCAAATTCTTAGCACAGATACGCAGTATTTT. This translates into CASSQILSTDTQYF.

The J gene is TRBJ2-7, the V gene TRBV6-6, with a weak D call TRBD2 (5 bases). The germline gives CDR1 MNHNY, CDR2 SVGAGI (reference sequence). V dropped 5 bases and J dropped 4 bases, with 30 bases sitting between them. The length of the CDR3 is 19 residues. DNA of the CDR3: TGTGCCAGCAGTCGACCCAGCGGTAGAGGTTCGTCTGGTTTGTACGAGCAGTACTTC. Its translation is CASSRPSGRGSSGLYEQYF.

The chain employs TRBV3-1 (or the pseudogene TRBV3-2) and TRBJ2-7; TRBD1 matches 7 bases. Germline trimming cut 4 bases from V and 3 bases from J; bases unmatched to any gene: 3. Per the germline V gene, CDR1 is LGHDT and CDR2 is YNNKEL (reference sequence). The CDR3 spans 13 residues. The CDR3 coding sequence is TGTGCCAGCAGCCGCAACAGGGGCTACGAGCAGTACTTC. As protein: CASSRNRGYEQYF.

A single count supports this clone. The rearrangement joins TRBV30 to TRBJ2-3; TRBD2 matches 11 bases. In germline, CDR1 is GTSNPN, CDR2 SVGIG (reference sequence). V trimming: 2 bases; J trimming: 2 bases; junction bases outside the gene matches: 6. The CDR3 totals 16 residues. The CDR3 DNA is TGTGCCTGGAGTTTGCTAGCGGGGGGACCCACAGATACGCAGTATTTT. Residues: CAWSLLAGGPTDTQYF.

The J gene is TRBJ1-2, the V gene TRBV30; D unresolved. Looked up from germline, CDR1 is GTSNPN and CDR2 is SVGIG (reference sequence). The CDR3 spans 14 residues. Trimming stripped 2 bases from V and 4 bases from J, with 14 bases between. Here the CDR3 reads CAWSSPALTYGYTF. The CDR3 region has the DNA TGTGCCTGGAGTTCACCAGCGCTCACCTATGGCTACACCTTC.

The V call is TRBV27, the J call TRBJ1-1, with 8 bases fitting TRBD1. Looked up from germline, CDR1 is MNHEY and CDR2 is SMNVEV (reference sequence). V gave up 0 bases and J gave up 1 base; unmatched junction bases: 7. CDR3 size: 17 residues. CDR3 sequence: CASSLSSGQGANTEAFF. In DNA form, the CDR3 reads TGTGCCAGCAGTTTATCATCTGGGCAGGGGGCGAACACTGAAGCTTTCTTT.

The CDR3 DNA follows: TGTGCCGGAGGGGGACAGACGAACACCGGGGAGCTGTTTTTT. This encodes CAGGGQTNTGELFF. The V and J genes are TRBV6-5 and TRBJ2-2; a possible D gene is TRBD1 (7 bases). V lost 11 bases and J 0 bases, leaving 13 bases between the germline ends. The CDR3 sequence is 14 residues long. CDR1 and CDR2 (germline): MNHEY, SVGAGI.

The genes are TRBV19 and TRBJ2-1, with D perhaps matching TRBD1 (5 bases). Germline V CDR1 and CDR2: LNHDA, SQIVND (reference sequence). The CDR3 is 17 amino acids. Between the trimmed V and J ends, which lost 4 bases and 0 bases, there was a span of 16 bases. CDR3 sequence reads: CASSSLKRGSSYNEQFF. The CDR3 DNA sequence: TGTGCCAGTAGTAGCCTCAAAAGGGGATCCTCCTACAATGAGCAGTTCTTC.

The chain couples TRBV6-5 to TRBJ1-2, with 9 bases fitting TRBD1. Per germline, CDR1 MNHEY and CDR2 SVGAGI. J was trimmed by 7 bases and V by 9 bases; bases with no gene match: 12. The CDR3 length is 14 residues. DNA for the CDR3: TGTGCCAGTGAGCCGGGACAGGGATTTGGTGGCTACACCTTC. It specifies CASEPGQGFGGYTF.

The chain is built from TRBV19 and TRBJ1-6; 7 bases agree with TRBD1. V lost 6 bases, J lost 4 bases, and 3 bases stayed unmatched. CDR3 length: 14 residues. Germline lookup yields CDR1 LNHDA and CDR2 SQIVND (reference sequence). CDR3 sequence: CASRLGQYNSPLHF. In DNA, the CDR3 is TGTGCCAGTAGGCTGGGACAGTATAATTCACCCCTCCACTTT.

The V call is TRBV28, the J call TRBJ2-1, with D perhaps matching TRBD2 (5 bases). Trimming shortened V by 6 bases and J by 4 bases, and 16 bases separated the two germline ends. The CDR3 contains 15 residues. Looked up from germline, CDR1 is MDHEN and CDR2 is SYDVKM. CDR3 DNA: TGTGCCAGCAGACGAAGCGGACGAGCTTACAATGAGCAGTTCTTC. Residues: CASRRSGRAYNEQFF.

The chain uses TRBV7-9 and TRBJ1-2, with 7 bases that match TRBD1. This CDR3 has 17 residues. Looked up from germline, CDR1 is SEHNR and CDR2 is FQNEAQ (reference sequence). Unmatched junction bases numbered 9, after V lost 2 bases and J lost 0 bases. DNA of the CDR3: TGTGCCAGCAGCTTAACCCCCGACAGGGTGGCTAACTATGGCTACACCTTC. Residues: CASSLTPDRVANYGYTF.

The chain has TRBV4-1 and TRBJ2-5; D gene uncertain. Germline values: CDR1 MGHRA, CDR2 YSYEKL. Trimming cost V 4 bases and J 5 bases, with 14 bases left between them. This CDR3 comprises 14 residues. The CDR3 region is CASSLFGSSETQYF. The CDR3 DNA reads TGCGCCAGCAGCCTATTCGGTAGCAGTGAGACCCAGTACTTC.

V gene TRBV6-5 combines with J gene TRBJ2-3; 8 nucleotides align to TRBD2. V gave up 6 bases and J gave up 5 bases; unmatched junction bases: 10. The CDR3 is 15 amino acids. CDR1 is MNHEY and CDR2 is SVGAGI in the germline V gene. In nucleotides, the CDR3 is TGTGCCAGCAGAGTATCCGGGGGGGCAAGAGATACGCAGTATTTT. Translating it yields CASRVSGGARDTQYF.

The CDR3 DNA reads as TGTGCCAGCACCGGAGTAGCGTTCCATGAGCAGTTCTTC. It is translated as CASTGVAFHEQFF. This rearrangement joins TRBV6-5 to TRBJ2-1, with TRBD2 as a possible D gene (5 bases). CDR3 length: 13 amino acids. Germline lookup yields CDR1 MNHEY and CDR2 SVGAGI. V was clipped by 7 bases and J by 8 bases, with 15 bases between them.

The chain links TRBV19 to TRBJ1-1, with a weak D call TRBD1 (6 bases). Germline V gene sequence: CDR1 LNHDA, CDR2 SQIVND (reference sequence). Trimming removed 10 bases from V and 1 base from J, with 16 bases in between. The CDR3 has 14 residues. The CDR3 sequence: CATNGGQKNTEAFF. The CDR3 DNA reads as TGTGCCACAAATGGCGGACAGAAGAACACTGAAGCTTTCTTT. The variable domain in full, completed from reference TRBV19 and TRBJ1-1, reads DGGITQSPKYLFRKEGQNVTLSCEQNLNHDAMYWYRQDPGQGLRLIYYSQIVNDFQKGDIAEGYSVSREKKESFPLTVTSAQKNPTAFYLCATNGGQKNTEAFFGQGTRLTVV.

The chain joins TRBV9 to TRBJ1-2, with 7 bases fitting TRBD1. V shed 1 base and J 8 bases; nucleotides not matched to a gene: 11. The germline V gene has CDR1 SGDLS and CDR2 YYNGEE. The CDR3 covers 15 residues. The CDR3 sequence: CASSVRDSRWGGYTF. As DNA, the CDR3 is TGTGCCAGCAGCGTACGGGACAGCCGGTGGGGGGGCTACACCTTC.

The chain uses TRBV27 and TRBJ1-1; tentative D call: TRBD1 (6 bases). Per germline, CDR1 MNHEY and CDR2 SMNVEV (reference sequence). The V gene lost 0 bases and the J gene lost 2 bases, with 16 bases spanning the gap. This CDR3 has 17 amino acids. In DNA form, the CDR3 reads TGTGCCAGCAGTTTATCGGTCGGGCTGGGGGCTAACACTGAAGCTTTCTTT. Encoded protein: CASSLSVGLGANTEAFF.

This clone was detected a few times. The rearrangement links TRBV19 to TRBJ2-3, with a possible D match to TRBD2 (6 bases). Looked up from germline, CDR1 is LNHDA and CDR2 is SQIVND (reference sequence). Trimming took off 8 bases at V and 11 bases at J, with 20 bases between the two ends. The length of the CDR3 is 13 residues. CDR3 protein: CASASGGRGVQYF. As DNA, the CDR3 is TGTGCCAGTGCGAGCGGAGGGAGAGGTGTGCAGTATTTT. The variable domain in full, completed from reference TRBV19 and TRBJ2-3, reads DGGITQSPKYLFRKEGQNVTLSCEQNLNHDAMYWYRQDPGQGLRLIYYSQIVNDFQKGDIAEGYSVSREKKESFPLTVTSAQKNPTAFYLCASASGGRGVQYFGPGTRLTVL.

The V call is TRBV9, the J call TRBJ2-1; TRBD2 matches at 14 bases. Germline V CDR1 and CDR2: SGDLS, YYNGEE. CDR3 length equals 17 residues. The junction had 6 bases not matched to a gene; V was cut back by 0 bases and J by 7 bases. DNA for the CDR3: TGTGCCAGCAGCGTAGGACTAGCGGGAGGGAAAGCAAATGAGCAGTTCTTC. It encodes CASSVGLAGGKANEQFF.